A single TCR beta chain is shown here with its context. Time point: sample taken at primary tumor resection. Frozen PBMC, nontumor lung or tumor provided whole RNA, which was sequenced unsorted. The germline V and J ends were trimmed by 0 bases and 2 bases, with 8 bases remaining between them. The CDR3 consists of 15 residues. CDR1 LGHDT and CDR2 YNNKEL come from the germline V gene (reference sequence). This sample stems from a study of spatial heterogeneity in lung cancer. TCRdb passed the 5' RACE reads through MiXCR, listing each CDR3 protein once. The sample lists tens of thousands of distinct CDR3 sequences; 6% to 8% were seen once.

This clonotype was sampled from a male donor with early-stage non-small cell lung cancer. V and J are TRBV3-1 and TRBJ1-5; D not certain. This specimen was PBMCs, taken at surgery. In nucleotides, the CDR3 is TGTGCCAGCAGCCAAGATGGCGCCCGCAATCAGCCCCAGCATTTT. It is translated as CASSQDGARNQPQHF.